This T cell receptor (beta chain) was captured in a study of cytomegalovirus exposure and HLA in healthy donors. CDR3 length equals 16 residues. The germline gives CDR1 SEHNR, CDR2 FQNEAQ (reference sequence). Trimming left V 1 base short and J 2 bases short, with 14 bases between. This PCR relied on a set of 60 Vbeta primers and 13 Jbeta primers. The data were produced by immunoSEQ multiplex PCR, yet TCRdb's version contains in-frame clones alone and is incomplete. The sample carries some 180,000 clones, 73% recorded once. This chain connects TRBV7-9 to TRBJ2-5, with no clear D. Sequenced material: PBMCs. The sequence was collected from a woman between 18 and 29 years old in good health and CMV-seropositive. This chain's CDR3 is CASSLVVKSGQETQYF. The CDR3 nucleotides are TGTGCCAGCAGCTTAGTGGTCAAGTCCGGGCAAGAGACCCAGTACTTC.